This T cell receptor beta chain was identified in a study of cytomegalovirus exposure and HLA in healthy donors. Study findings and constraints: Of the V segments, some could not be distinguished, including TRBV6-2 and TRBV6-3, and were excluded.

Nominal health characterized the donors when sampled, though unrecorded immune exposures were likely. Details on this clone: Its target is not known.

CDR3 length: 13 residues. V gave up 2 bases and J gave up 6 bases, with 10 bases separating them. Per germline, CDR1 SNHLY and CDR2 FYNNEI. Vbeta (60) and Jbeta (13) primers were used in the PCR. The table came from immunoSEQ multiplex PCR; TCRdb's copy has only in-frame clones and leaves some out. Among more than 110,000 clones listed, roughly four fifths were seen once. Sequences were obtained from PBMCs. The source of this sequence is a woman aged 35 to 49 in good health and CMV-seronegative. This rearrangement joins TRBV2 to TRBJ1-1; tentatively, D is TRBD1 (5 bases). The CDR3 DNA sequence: TGTGCCAGCAGTGAAATAGGGGAGGCTGAAGCTTTCTTT. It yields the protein CASSEIGEAEAFF.